Listed here is a single T cell receptor (beta chain). Antigen: not known. Germline loops: CDR1 SGHNT, CDR2 YYREEE (reference sequence). Between the trimmed V and J ends, which lost 0 bases and 7 bases, there was a span of 8 bases. The CDR3 is 13 amino acids. There was one heparinised blood draw per donor, averaging around 100 mL. Reverse transcribing all isolated RNA meant expressed TCRB transcripts were sequenced. The average output of naive, central memory and regulatory T cell samples was about 3.3 million reads. TCRdb's copy holds only in-frame clones and misses some; the assay was immunoSEQ multiplex PCR. Of about 150,000 clones listed, 10% to 15% are singletons. The data derive from a study of beta chain features in type 1 diabetes. Study outcomes and limitations: When VDJ junctions were examined, type 1 diabetes patients showed fewer insertions and more deletions. Moderate but significant shortening of TCRB CDR3s was recorded in all four CD4+ subsets from Type 1 diabetes patients.

The rearrangement joins TRBV5-4 to TRBJ1-5; D remains ambiguous. The sequencing input was central memory CD4+ T cells from blood. The TCR was taken from a young man with type 1 diabetes. Here the CDR3 DNA reads TGTGCCAGCAGCTTGGGCAAAGAACAGCCCCAGCATTTT. Amino acid sequence: CASSLGKEQPQHF.